A selection of T cell receptor beta chains follows, all from one sample in a study of blood T cells in healthy people across ages. TCRdb re-analysed the 5' RACE reads in MiXCR, keeping a single row per CDR3 protein. The repertoire holds over 1,500,000 distinct CDR3 sequences, with just under 50% as singletons. The material sequenced was blood. The receptors stem from a woman aged 40 to 50 in good health. CDR3s include the opening cysteine and the closing phenylalanine or tryptophan. D genes are given only for firm matches. Where a row states a size, it is once, few, many or the class of an expanded clone; other rows omit it.

V	D	J	size	DNA	CDR3
TRBV7-2	.	TRBJ2-4	.	TGTGCCAGCGAAGACCAGATAGCCAAAAACATTCAGTACTTC	CASEDQIAKNIQYF
TRBV21-1	.	TRBJ2-7	.	TGTGCCAGCATACCATTACAGGGACAAACCTACGAGCAGTACTTC	CASIPLQGQTYEQYF
TRBV6-2/TRBV6-3	.	TRBJ2-4	few	TGTGCCAGCAGTTACGGGAACATTCAGTACTTC	CASSYGNIQYF
TRBV15	.	TRBJ2-4	.	TGTGCCACCAGCGCCCTTTATCCCCGGGAGAGGGACATTCAGTACTTC	CATSALYPRERDIQYF
TRBV9	TRBD1	TRBJ1-2	few	TGTGCCAGCAGCGCTCAACAGGGGTGGGGCTACACCTTC	CASSAQQGWGYTF
TRBV5-1	.	TRBJ2-7	.	TGCGCCAGCAGCTGGGGATCCGCACTACGAAAGCAGTACTTC	CASSWGSALRKQYF
TRBV24-1	.	TRBJ2-4	.	TGTGCCACCAGTGATCCCAGCCCGAAGGGGATTCAGTACTTC	CATSDPSPKGIQYF
TRBV7-2	.	TRBJ2-3	.	TGTGCCAGCGGGGCTGGGGGGGCTGTAGATACGCAGTATTTT	CASGAGGAVDTQYF
TRBV20-1	.	TRBJ1-2	.	TGCAGTGCTAGGGGCGGACAGACTAACTATGGCTACACCTTC	CSARGGQTNYGYTF
TRBV18	TRBD2	TRBJ2-5	many	TGTGCCAGCAGTCCGCCGGGGGGAGAGACCCAGTACTTC	CASSPPGGETQYF
TRBV5-5	.	TRBJ2-6	few	TGTGCCAGCAGCAGTATGGCGATGGGTGCCAACGTCCTGACTTTC	CASSSMAMGANVLTF
TRBV11-2	TRBD2	TRBJ2-5	.	TGTGCCAGCAGCTTCTTAGCGGGGCCCTTCCAAGAGACCCAGTACTTC	CASSFLAGPFQETQYF
TRBV25-1	.	TRBJ1-5	.	TGTGCCAGCAGTGGTGTTTCCGGCAATCAGCCCCAGCATTTT	CASSGVSGNQPQHF
TRBV20-1	TRBD2	TRBJ2-3	.	TGCAGTGCTCCGAGGACTAGCGGCAGTACGCAGTATTTT	CSAPRTSGSTQYF
TRBV20-1	.	TRBJ1-6	.	TGCAGTGCCTTCTTTTTGAGCTCCTATAATTCACCCCTCCACTTT	CSAFFLSSYNSPLHF
TRBV20-1	.	TRBJ1-5	.	TGCAGTGCTAGAGATTTAGCCCCACCTACAGGGCCTAATCAGCCCCAGCATTTT	CSARDLAPPTGPNQPQHF